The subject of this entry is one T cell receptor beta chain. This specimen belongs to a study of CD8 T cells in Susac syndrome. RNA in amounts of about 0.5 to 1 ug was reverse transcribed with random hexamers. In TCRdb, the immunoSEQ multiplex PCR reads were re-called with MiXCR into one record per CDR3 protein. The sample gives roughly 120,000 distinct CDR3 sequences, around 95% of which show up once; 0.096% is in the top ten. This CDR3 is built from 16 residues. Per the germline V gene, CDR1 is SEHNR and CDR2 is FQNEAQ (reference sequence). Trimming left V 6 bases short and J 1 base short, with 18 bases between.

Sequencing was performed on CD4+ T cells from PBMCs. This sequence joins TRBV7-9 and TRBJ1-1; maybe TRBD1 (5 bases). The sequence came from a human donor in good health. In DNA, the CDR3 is TGTGCCAGCAGGCCCGGGACCGGGGGTGGGAACACTGAAGCTTTCTTT. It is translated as CASRPGTGGGNTEAFF.